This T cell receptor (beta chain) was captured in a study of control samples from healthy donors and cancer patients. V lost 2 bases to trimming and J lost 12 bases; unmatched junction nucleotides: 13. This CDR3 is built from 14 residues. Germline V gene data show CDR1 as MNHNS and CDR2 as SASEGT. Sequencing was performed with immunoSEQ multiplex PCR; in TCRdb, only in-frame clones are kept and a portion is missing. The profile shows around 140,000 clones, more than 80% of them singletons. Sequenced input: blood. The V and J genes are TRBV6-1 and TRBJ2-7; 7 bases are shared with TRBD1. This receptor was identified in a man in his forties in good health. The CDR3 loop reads CASSESWTGYFWYF. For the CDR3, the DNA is TGTGCCAGCAGTGAAAGTTGGACAGGATATTTCTGGTACTTC.